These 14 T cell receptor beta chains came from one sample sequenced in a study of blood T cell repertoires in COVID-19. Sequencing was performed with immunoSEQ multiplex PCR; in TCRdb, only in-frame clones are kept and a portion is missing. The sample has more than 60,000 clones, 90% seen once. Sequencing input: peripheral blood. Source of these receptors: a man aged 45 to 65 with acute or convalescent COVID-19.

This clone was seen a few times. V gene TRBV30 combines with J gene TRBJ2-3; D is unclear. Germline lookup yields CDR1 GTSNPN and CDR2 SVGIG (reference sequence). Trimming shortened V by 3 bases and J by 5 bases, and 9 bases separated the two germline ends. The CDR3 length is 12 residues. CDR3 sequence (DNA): TGTGCCTGGAGCCCCGCCGGAGATACGCAGTATTTT. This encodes CAWSPAGDTQYF.

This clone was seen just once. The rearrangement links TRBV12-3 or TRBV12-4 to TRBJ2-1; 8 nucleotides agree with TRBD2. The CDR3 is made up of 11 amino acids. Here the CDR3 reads CASGASDEQFF. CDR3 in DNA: TGTGCTAGCGGGGCTAGCGATGAGCAGTTCTTC.

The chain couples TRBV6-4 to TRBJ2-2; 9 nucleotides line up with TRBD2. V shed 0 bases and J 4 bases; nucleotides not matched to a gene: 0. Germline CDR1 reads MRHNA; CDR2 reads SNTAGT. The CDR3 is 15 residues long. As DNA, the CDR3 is TGTGCCAGCAGTGACTCTAGCGGGAGCACCGGGGAGCTGTTTTTT. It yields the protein CASSDSSGSTGELFF.

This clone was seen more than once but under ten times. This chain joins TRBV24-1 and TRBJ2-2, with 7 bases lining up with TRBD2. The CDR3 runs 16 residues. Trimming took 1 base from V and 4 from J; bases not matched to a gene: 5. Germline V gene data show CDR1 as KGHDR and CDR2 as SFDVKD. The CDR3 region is CATSDFRGRGTGELFF. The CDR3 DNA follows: TGTGCCACCAGTGATTTTCGCGGGAGAGGCACCGGGGAGCTGTTTTTT.

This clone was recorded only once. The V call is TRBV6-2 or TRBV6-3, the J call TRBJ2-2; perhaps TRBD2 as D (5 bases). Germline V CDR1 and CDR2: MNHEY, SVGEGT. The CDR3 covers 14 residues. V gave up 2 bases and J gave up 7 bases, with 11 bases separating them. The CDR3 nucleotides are TGTGCCAGCAGTTACACCGGGATGGGCGGGGAGCTGTTTTTT. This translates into CASSYTGMGGELFF.

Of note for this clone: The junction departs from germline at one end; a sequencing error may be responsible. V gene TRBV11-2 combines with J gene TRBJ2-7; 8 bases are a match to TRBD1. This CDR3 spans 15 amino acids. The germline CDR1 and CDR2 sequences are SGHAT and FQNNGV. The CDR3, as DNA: TGTGCCAGCAGCTCCCCCGACAGGGGTCCCTACGGGCAGTACTTC. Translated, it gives CASSSPDRGPYGQYF.

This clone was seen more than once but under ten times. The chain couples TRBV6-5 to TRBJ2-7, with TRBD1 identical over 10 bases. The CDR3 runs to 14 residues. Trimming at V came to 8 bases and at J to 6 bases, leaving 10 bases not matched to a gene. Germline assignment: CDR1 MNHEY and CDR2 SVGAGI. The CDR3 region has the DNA TGTGCCAGCGACCGGGACAGGGGACTGGGCGAGCAGTACTTC. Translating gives CASDRDRGLGEQYF.

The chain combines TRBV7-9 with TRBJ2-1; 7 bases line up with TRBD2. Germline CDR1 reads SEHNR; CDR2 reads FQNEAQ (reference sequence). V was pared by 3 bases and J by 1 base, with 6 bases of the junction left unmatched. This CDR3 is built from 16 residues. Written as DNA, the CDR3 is TGTGCCAGCAGCTTTCTGGGGGGGATTTCCTACAATGAGCAGTTCTTC. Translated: CASSFLGGISYNEQFF.

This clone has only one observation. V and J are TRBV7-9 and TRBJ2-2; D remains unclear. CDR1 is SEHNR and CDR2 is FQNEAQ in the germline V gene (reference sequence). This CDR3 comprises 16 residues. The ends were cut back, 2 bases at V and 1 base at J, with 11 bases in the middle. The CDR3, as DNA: TGTGCCAGCAGCTTATTTCTTACGGGGAACACCGGGGAGCTGTTTTTT. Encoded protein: CASSLFLTGNTGELFF. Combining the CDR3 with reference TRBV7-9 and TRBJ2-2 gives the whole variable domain DTGVSQNPRHKITKRGQNVTFRCDPISEHNRLYWYRQTLGQGPEFLTYFQNEAQLEKSRLLSDRFSAERPKGSFSTLEIQRTEQGDSAMYLCASSLFLTGNTGELFFGEGSRLTVL.

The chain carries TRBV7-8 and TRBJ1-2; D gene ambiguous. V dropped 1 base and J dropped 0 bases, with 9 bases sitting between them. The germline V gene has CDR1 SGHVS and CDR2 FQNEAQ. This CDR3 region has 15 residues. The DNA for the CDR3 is TGTGCCAGCAGCTTAGGGGCAGATACTAACTATGGCTACACCTTC. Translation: CASSLGADTNYGYTF.

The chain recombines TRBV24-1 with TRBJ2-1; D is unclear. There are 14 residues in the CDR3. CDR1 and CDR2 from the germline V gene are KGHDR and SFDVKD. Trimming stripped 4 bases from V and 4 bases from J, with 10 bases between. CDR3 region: CATSDRTVYNEQFF. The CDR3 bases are TGTGCCACCAGTGACCGTACAGTTTACAATGAGCAGTTCTTC.

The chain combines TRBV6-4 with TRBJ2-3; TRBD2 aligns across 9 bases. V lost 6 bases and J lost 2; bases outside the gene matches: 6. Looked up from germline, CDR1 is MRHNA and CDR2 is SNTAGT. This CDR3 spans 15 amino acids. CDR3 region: CASSPLAGATDTQYF. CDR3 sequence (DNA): TGTGCCAGCAGCCCTTTAGCGGGAGCCACAGATACGCAGTATTTT.

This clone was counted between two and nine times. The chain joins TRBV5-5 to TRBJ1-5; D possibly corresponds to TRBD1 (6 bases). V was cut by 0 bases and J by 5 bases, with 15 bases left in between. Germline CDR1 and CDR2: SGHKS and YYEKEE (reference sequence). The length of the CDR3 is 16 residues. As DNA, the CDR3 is TGTGCCAGCAGCTTGGGGGACACCCGGCGGCATCAGCCCCAGCATTTT. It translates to CASSLGDTRRHQPQHF.

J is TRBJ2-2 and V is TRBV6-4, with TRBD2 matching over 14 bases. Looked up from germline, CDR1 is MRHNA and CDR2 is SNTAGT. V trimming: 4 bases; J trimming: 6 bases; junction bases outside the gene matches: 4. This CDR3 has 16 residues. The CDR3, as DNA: TGTGCCAGCAGTGTCGGGACTAGCGGGAGTCCCGGGGAGCTGTTTTTT. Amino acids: CASSVGTSGSPGELFF.